A selection of T cell receptor beta chains follows, all from one sample in a study of monozygotic twins with inflammatory bowel disease. No DNA is given; TCRdb re-called the 5' RACE reads and lists each CDR3 protein once. The sample table includes 110,000 to 150,000 distinct CDR3 sequences. Sequenced input: blood. These receptors came from a human donor with ulcerative colitis or Crohn's disease, or a healthy co-twin of an affected twin (not recorded which). Each CDR3 is given with its conserved first and last residue.

TRBJ1-2,TRBV27,CASSFAENYGYTF
TRBJ1-5,TRBV7-8,CASSLVLWTGGRQPQHF
TRBJ2-1,TRBV5-4,CASSPSMADDNEQFF
TRBJ2-7,TRBV5-1,CASSLLGQRDGLEQYF
TRBJ2-3,TRBV5-1,CASSPAPTSDTQYF
TRBJ1-1,TRBV12-3/TRBV12-4,CASRFRGVNTEAFF
TRBJ2-7,TRBV20-1,CSAGEPRTYSYEQYF
TRBJ2-3,TRBV10-3,CAISEQATSTDTQYF
TRBJ2-1,TRBV2,CASSYSGTGAGNEQFF
TRBJ2-3,TRBV29-1,CSVDSRLSTDTQYF
TRBJ2-2,TRBV29-1,CSASRGGSTGELFF
TRBJ1-5,TRBV27,CASSLGRQGRGNQPQHF
TRBJ2-2,TRBV6-2/TRBV6-3,CASRTGRTNTGELFF
TRBJ2-2,TRBV5-1,CASSLVGGNTGELFF
TRBJ1-4,TRBV12-3/TRBV12-4,CASSSDGGDEKLFF
TRBJ2-5,TRBV5-1,CASSLDQGKRETQYF
TRBJ2-7,TRBV29-1,CSVAATGTGAYEQYF